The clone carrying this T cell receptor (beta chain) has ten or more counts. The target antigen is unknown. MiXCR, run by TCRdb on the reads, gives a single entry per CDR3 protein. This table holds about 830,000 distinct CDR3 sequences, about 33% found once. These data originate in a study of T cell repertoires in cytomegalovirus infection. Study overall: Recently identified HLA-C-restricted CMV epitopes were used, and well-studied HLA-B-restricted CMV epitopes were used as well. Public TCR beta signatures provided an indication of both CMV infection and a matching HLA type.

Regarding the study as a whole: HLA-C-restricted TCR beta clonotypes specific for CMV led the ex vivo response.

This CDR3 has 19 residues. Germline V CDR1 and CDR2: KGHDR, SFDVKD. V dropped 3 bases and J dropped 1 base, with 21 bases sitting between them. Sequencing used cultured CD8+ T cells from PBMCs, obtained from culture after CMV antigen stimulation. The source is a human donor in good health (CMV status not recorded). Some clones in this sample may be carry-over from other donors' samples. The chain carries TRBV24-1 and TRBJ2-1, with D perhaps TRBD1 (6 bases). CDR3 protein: CATSDTGRSRAGSYNEQFF. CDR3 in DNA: TGTGCCACCAGTGATACAGGGCGTTCGAGGGCCGGTTCCTACAATGAGCAGTTCTTC.